These 18 T cell receptor beta chains came from one sample sequenced in a study of cytomegalovirus exposure and HLA in healthy donors. With 60 Vbeta and 13 Jbeta primers, the PCR was carried out. Clones were read by immunoSEQ multiplex PCR, and TCRdb kept only the in-frame ones, dropping some. The data hold about 170,000 clones, with 75% to 85% observed a single time. The sequencing sample was made of PBMCs. These receptors were collected from a female donor in good health and CMV-seronegative.

The CDR3 sequence is CATSREGVGGSYNEQFF. CDR3 bases: TGTGCCACCAGCAGAGAGGGAGTAGGTGGCTCCTACAATGAGCAGTTCTTC. The rearrangement uses TRBV15 and TRBJ2-1; a possible D gene is TRBD2 (5 bases). Germline V gives CDR1 LNHNV, CDR2 YYDKDF (reference sequence). Trimming left V 0 bases short and J 0 bases short, with 12 bases between. The CDR3 is made up of 17 amino acids.

This chain uses TRBV13 with TRBJ2-7; 8 bases fit TRBD1. J lost 2 bases, V lost 4 bases, and 7 bases had no gene match. The germline gives CDR1 PRHDT, CDR2 FYEKMQ (reference sequence). The CDR3 extends over 15 amino acids. Here the CDR3 reads CASSWGRTGTYEQYF. DNA for the CDR3: TGTGCCAGCAGCTGGGGGAGGACAGGGACCTACGAGCAGTACTTC.

The chain links TRBV27 to TRBJ2-7; 14 bases agree with TRBD2. Germline V gives CDR1 MNHEY, CDR2 SMNVEV (reference sequence). With 5 bases clipped from V and 3 bases from J, the junction kept 6 bases outside the gene matches. The CDR3 runs 16 residues. The chain's CDR3 is CASSLGTSGRVYEQYF. DNA of the CDR3: TGTGCCAGCAGTCTAGGGACTAGCGGGAGAGTCTACGAGCAGTACTTC.

The chain joins TRBV30 to TRBJ1-5, with a weak D call TRBD1 (6 bases). Between the trimmed V and J ends, which lost 1 base and 5 bases, there was a span of 9 bases. This CDR3 spans 13 amino acids. The germline gives CDR1 GTSNPN, CDR2 SVGIG (reference sequence). The CDR3 loop is CAWSAGVDQPQHF. The CDR3 DNA reads TGTGCCTGGAGTGCAGGGGTAGATCAGCCCCAGCATTTT. Filled out from reference TRBV30 and TRBJ1-5, the complete variable domain reads SQTIHQWPATLVQPVGSPLSLECTVEGTSNPNLYWYRQAAGRGLQLLFYSVGIGQISSEVPQNLSASRPQDRQFILSSKKLLLSDSGFYLCAWSAGVDQPQHFGDGTRLSIL.

A few counts support this clone. The rearrangement uses TRBV18 and TRBJ1-2; D is possibly TRBD1 (6 bases). The CDR3 sequence is 14 residues long. Germline assignment: CDR1 KGHSH and CDR2 LQKENI. The V end lost 3 bases, the J end lost 7 bases, and 15 bases lay between the germline ends. As DNA, the CDR3 is TGTGCCAGCTCACCCGGACAGCTCCGGGGTGGCTACACCTTC. Protein: CASSPGQLRGGYTF.

In its sample, this clone was seen a few times. The rearrangement uses TRBV7-2 and TRBJ1-2; 7 bases are shared with TRBD1. Looked up from germline, CDR1 is SGHTA and CDR2 is FQGNSA. The CDR3 has 14 amino acids. J gave up 7 bases and V 0 bases, and 5 bases lay outside the gene matches. CDR3 protein: CASSLAQGRSGYTF. CDR3 in DNA: TGTGCCAGCAGCTTAGCACAGGGGAGGTCTGGCTACACCTTC.

This clone was seen more than once but under ten times. DNA of the CDR3: TGTGCCAGCAGTTACTCGACCGGACAGGGGGGGACCTTC. This codes for CASSYSTGQGGTF. The chain is built from TRBV6-5 and TRBJ1-2, with TRBD1 matching over 10 bases. Germline V gene data show CDR1 as MNHEY and CDR2 as SVGAGI. The CDR3 length is 13 residues. Unmatched junction bases numbered 6, after V lost 0 bases and J lost 14 bases.

J is TRBJ1-2 and V is TRBV7-3, with TRBD1 identical over 9 bases. Per the germline V gene, CDR1 is SGHTA and CDR2 is FQGTGA. This CDR3 contains 13 residues. V lost 3 bases to trimming and J lost 4 bases; unmatched junction nucleotides: 0. CDR3 DNA: TGTGCCAGCAGCTTGACAGGGGGCTATGGCTACACCTTC. As protein: CASSLTGGYGYTF.

This clone was recorded a few times. V and J are TRBV27 and TRBJ1-5; D is perhaps TRBD1 (5 bases). Trimming cost V 4 bases and J 2 bases, with 15 bases left between them. This CDR3 is built from 16 residues. Germline V gene lookup returns CDR1 MNHEY and CDR2 SMNVEV (reference sequence). The CDR3 coding sequence is TGTGCCAGCAGTTCCGCCCGAGACAGCCGCAATCAGCCCCAGCATTTT. It is translated as CASSSARDSRNQPQHF.

The V and J genes are TRBV5-8 and TRBJ1-2; tentatively, D is TRBD1 (6 bases). The CDR3 length is 14 residues. Germline V gives CDR1 SGHTS, CDR2 YDEGEE. Trimming pared 2 bases from V and 7 bases from J, leaving 15 bases between. CDR3 sequence (DNA): TGTGCCAGCAGCTTTTCCGCCAGGGGATTTGGCTACACCTTC. Its translation is CASSFSARGFGYTF.

V gene TRBV9 combines with J gene TRBJ2-7; D is possibly TRBD2 (5 bases). V lost 4 bases, J lost 0 bases, and 20 bases lay in between. This CDR3 has 17 residues. The germline CDR1 and CDR2 sequences are SGDLS and YYNGEE. In DNA form, the CDR3 reads TGTGCCAGCAGCCCTCAAGGAGGCAGTCTAGGCTCCTACGAGCAGTACTTC. Translated: CASSPQGGSLGSYEQYF. The entire variable domain, with the rest obtained from reference TRBV9 and TRBJ2-7, is as follows: DSGVTQTPKHLITATGQRVTLRCSPRSGDLSVYWYQQSLDQGLQFLIQYYNGEERAKGNILERFSAQQFPDLHSELNLSSLELGDSALYFCASSPQGGSLGSYEQYFGPGTRLTVT.

J is TRBJ2-1 and V is TRBV6-1, with 10 bases matching TRBD2. The ends lost 10 bases at V and 7 bases at J; junction bases unmatched: 10. The CDR3 is 14 residues long. Germline V gene lookup returns CDR1 MNHNS and CDR2 SASEGT. The DNA for the CDR3 is TGTGCCACCACCAGTAAGCGGGGGGGAAATGAGCAGTTCTTC. It yields the protein CATTSKRGGNEQFF.

The chain recombines TRBV11-3 with TRBJ2-2; D gene uncertain. This CDR3 has 14 amino acids. Germline lookup yields CDR1 SGHNT and CDR2 YENEEA. The V end lost 5 bases, the J end lost 6 bases, and 13 bases lay between the germline ends. CDR3 loop: CASSAPEPAGELFF. CDR3 DNA: TGTGCCAGCAGCGCGCCGGAGCCGGCCGGGGAGCTGTTTTTT.

J is TRBJ2-7 and V is TRBV4-1; tentative D call: TRBD2 (5 bases). The germline gives CDR1 MGHRA, CDR2 YSYEKL. Trimming shortened V by 5 bases and J by 3 bases, and 11 bases separated the two germline ends. CDR3 length: 13 residues. CDR3 loop: CASSYSGGYEQYF. The CDR3 region has the DNA TGCGCCAGCAGCTACAGCGGAGGCTACGAGCAGTACTTC.

The V call is TRBV6-5, the J call TRBJ1-3; no definite D call. The V gene's germline CDR1 is MNHEY and CDR2 SVGAGI. CDR3 length: 16 residues. V dropped 2 bases and J dropped 1 base, with 12 bases sitting between them. The DNA for the CDR3 is TGTGCCAGCAGTTACAACGAACCTAAGTCTGGAAACACCATATATTTT. It translates to CASSYNEPKSGNTIYF.

The gene calls are TRBV27 and TRBJ2-7; maybe TRBD2 (5 bases). Looked up from germline, CDR1 is MNHEY and CDR2 is SMNVEV (reference sequence). CDR3 size: 14 residues. V was pared by 6 bases and J by 2 bases, with 14 bases between. DNA for the CDR3: TGTGCCAGCAGCAAGCTAGCTTTTCCCTACGAGCAGTACTTC. The encoded protein is CASSKLAFPYEQYF.

V usage is TRBV27 and J usage is TRBJ2-5; TRBD1 aligns across 8 bases. In germline, CDR1 is MNHEY, CDR2 SMNVEV (reference sequence). The CDR3 consists of 14 residues. Trimming removed 5 bases from V and 5 bases from J; junction bases left unmatched: 7. The CDR3 region is CASSSRGRLETQYF. Written as DNA, the CDR3 is TGTGCCAGCAGTAGCAGGGGGCGGCTGGAGACCCAGTACTTC.

This clone was observed once. The chain is built from TRBV7-9 and TRBJ1-1; possible D gene TRBD1, 6 bases. This CDR3 is 12 amino acids long. Germline assignment: CDR1 SEHNR and CDR2 FQNEAQ (reference sequence). V shed 5 bases and J shed 7 bases, with 11 bases lying between them. In DNA form, the CDR3 reads TGTGCCAGCAGCGATGACAGGAGTGAAGCTTTCTTT. Translation: CASSDDRSEAFF.